This T cell receptor (beta chain) was observed in a study of early T cells in non-severe SARS-CoV-2 infection (dated by TCRdb to the early 2020s). Context from the whole study: TCR sequencing used bulk RNA from unsorted whole blood, so alpha and beta chains could not be paired.

Set within a cohort of healthcare workers in London, UK, this nested case-control study involved weekly PCR testing of nasopharyngeal swabs along with blood sampling. Healthcare workers were recruited between 23 and 31 March 2020, during the week of the UK lockdown, and were followed weekly for up to roughly 15 weeks. As concerns this clonotype: The antigen this receptor binds is unknown. One base away there is no much larger clone; base qualities are not given.

Libraries were built with 5' RACE. Sequencing was performed on a NextSeq 500. In the TCR library protocol, unique molecular identifiers were attached to individual cDNA molecules to correct for PCR bias and sequencing error. Both TCR alpha and beta chains were sequenced, and tight co-correlation was observed between alpha and beta sequence abundances in each sample. The paper's processing steps were these. Decombinator V4 was used to annotate the V gene, J gene and CDR3 of the TCR sequences. TCRs were defined as expanded if a significant change between any two time points was detected under a Poisson model with p below 0.0001. TCR abundances were normalised to the total number of TCRs sequenced per sample and were expressed as counts per million. VDJdb, accessed on 1 November 2021, was searched for TCRs annotated for CMV, EBV and SARS-CoV-2, and TCRs annotated for more than one antigen were excluded. The public reads were reprocessed in TCRdb via fastp at Q25 and MiXCR, keeping in-frame beta chains. Rows are unified per CDR3 protein, each entry keeping the most common DNA and genes. The V and J calls follow TCRdb's processing rather than the paper's. The sample records more than 45,000 distinct CDR3 sequences, 12% of which are singletons. The ten largest clones capture more than 3.5% of the sample.

What the authors observed across the whole study: VDJdb matching was skewed toward anti-spike CD8 responses, so virus-specific expansions were likely underestimated and private and CD4 specificities were missed.

Input material: whole blood. This clonotype was sampled from an adult who was a healthcare worker with PCR-confirmed SARS-CoV-2 infection or an uninfected control (not recorded which).

The sequenced DNA is TGTGCCAGCAGTGAAACTAGCGGGACCTACAATGAGCAGTTCTTC. This translates into CASSETSGTYNEQFF. The sequence is built from TRBV2 and TRBJ2-1, with 10 middle bases fitting TRBD2. Measured from the cysteine to the phenylalanine, the CDR3 is 15 residues long. The entry retains the CDR3 DNA only, 45 bases that are in frame from base 1. From the germline V gene, CDR1 is SNHLY and CDR2 is FYNNEI. V and J are trimmed by 2 bases and 2 bases, and the gene matches miss 0 bases of the junction.